Presented here are 25 T cell receptor beta chains from one specimen sequenced in a study of blood T cells in healthy people across ages. The use of a sample-barcoded 5' primer and a J-beta primer mix characterized a second PCR of about 6 to 12 cycles. TCRdb ran MiXCR on the 5' RACE reads and lists one entry per CDR3 protein. Among about 1.6 million distinct CDR3 sequences listed, approximately 32% were seen once. The sample comprised blood. The receptors come from a woman aged 30 to 39 in good health.

The V and J genes are TRBV5-1 and TRBJ2-5, with D perhaps TRBD2 (5 bases). CDR1 SGHRS and CDR2 YFSETQ come from the germline V gene. V was clipped by 4 bases and J by 0 bases, with 10 bases between them. The CDR3 is 14 amino acids. The CDR3 DNA reads TGCGCCAGCAGCCGTCTTAGCGACCAAGAGACCCAGTACTTC. Protein sequence: CASSRLSDQETQYF.

This clonotype was observed a few times. This sequence joins TRBV28 and TRBJ2-7, with TRBD2 matching over 12 bases. Germline V lookup: CDR1 MDHEN, CDR2 SYDVKM. CDR3 length: 15 residues. J gave up 3 bases and V 5 bases, and 5 bases lay outside the gene matches. DNA for the CDR3: TGTGCCAGCAGTATCGGGACTAGCGGGCACTACGAGCAGTACTTC. Amino acid sequence: CASSIGTSGHYEQYF. Together with reference TRBV28 and TRBJ2-7, the CDR3 gives the full variable domain: DVKVTQSSRYLVKRTGEKVFLECVQDMDHENMFWYRQDPGLGLRLIYFSYDVKMKEKGDIPEGYSVSREKKERFSLILESASTNQTSMYLCASSIGTSGHYEQYFGPGTRLTVT.

This clonotype came up many times. This chain links TRBV29-1 with TRBJ2-5, with D perhaps matching TRBD1 (6 bases). V was cut by 7 bases and J by 4 bases, with 13 bases left in between. The CDR3 is 12 residues long. Germline V gives CDR1 SQVTM, CDR2 ANQGSEA. The CDR3 nucleotides read TGCAGCGCTGACAGGTCTCGAGAGACCCAGTACTTC. As protein: CSADRSRETQYF.

Worth noting for this clonotype: One end of the junction is discordant with germline, which a read error may explain. The rearrangement joins TRBV28 to TRBJ1-1; D uncertain. The CDR3 extends over 17 amino acids. The germline V gene has CDR1 MDHEN and CDR2 SYDVKM. The CDR3 DNA reads TGTGCCGGCAGTTTGTACCCTCTGGAGGCAGCCAACTCTGAAGCTTTCTTT. Its translation is CAGSLYPLEAANSEAFF.

This clonotype has only a few counts. The chain joins TRBV10-3 to TRBJ1-5; TRBD1 matches 7 bases. V lost 7 bases, J lost 5 bases, and 5 bases stayed unmatched. CDR3 size: 13 residues. Germline assignment: CDR1 ENHRY and CDR2 SYGVKD. CDR3 DNA: TGTGCCATCAAGGACAGGACGGATCAGCCCCAGCATTTT. Its translation: CAIKDRTDQPQHF.

This clonotype has only a few counts. The chain has TRBV18 and TRBJ2-1; possible D gene TRBD1, 6 bases. This CDR3 has 15 amino acids. Per the germline V gene, CDR1 is KGHSH and CDR2 is LQKENI. The V and J ends lost 6 bases and 5 bases respectively, with 17 bases between them. The DNA of the CDR3 is TGTGCCAGCTCCTGGGGGCAGGTTACCAACAATGAGCAGTTCTTC. Protein product: CASSWGQVTNNEQFF.

The gene calls are TRBV7-2 and TRBJ2-1; 8 positions match TRBD2. The CDR3 extends over 14 amino acids. V was clipped by 3 bases and J by 7 bases; unmatched bases: 5. Germline V gene data show CDR1 as SGHTA and CDR2 as FQGNSA. In DNA, the CDR3 is TGTGCCAGCAGCTTTGCGGGGGGTTGGAATGAGCAGTTCTTC. Protein sequence: CASSFAGGWNEQFF.

This clonotype was observed a few times. The chain has TRBV11-2 and TRBJ2-7; a possible D gene is TRBD2 (6 bases). Germline assignment: CDR1 SGHAT and CDR2 FQNNGV. Trimming pared 5 bases from V and 2 bases from J, leaving 16 bases between. The CDR3 is made up of 15 amino acids. The CDR3 protein is CASSPSTGGAYEQYF. CDR3 nucleotide sequence: TGTGCCAGCAGCCCTTCTACCGGGGGTGCCTACGAGCAGTACTTC.

This CDR3 is CSVGARVGEKLFF. The DNA for the CDR3 is TGCAGCGTTGGCGCACGGGTGGGGGAAAAACTGTTTTTT. The chain couples TRBV29-1 to TRBJ1-4, with D unresolved. The CDR3 covers 13 residues. Trimming stripped 4 bases from V and 8 bases from J, with 14 bases between. The germline V gene encodes CDR1 SQVTM and CDR2 ANQGSEA.

This clonotype occurred many times. V usage is TRBV28 and J usage is TRBJ2-5; possible D gene TRBD2, 5 bases. Germline V lookup: CDR1 MDHEN, CDR2 SYDVKM. There are 15 residues in the CDR3. V dropped 6 bases and J dropped 1 base, with 15 bases sitting between them. The CDR3 DNA sequence: TGTGCCAGCAGGGCCGCAAGAGGGAGCCAAGAGACCCAGTACTTC. As protein: CASRAARGSQETQYF.

The gene calls are TRBV10-1 and TRBJ2-7; tentative D call: TRBD1 (6 bases). Judging by the DNA end, TRBJ2-4 fits better; the J call may be wrong. Germline V lookup: CDR1 WNHNN, CDR2 SYGVQD (reference sequence). The CDR3 contains 15 residues. CDR3 nucleotides: TGCGCCAGCCCTGGCAGGGGAAGGGGCAAAAACATTCAGTACTTC. This sequence encodes CASPGRGRGKNIQYF.

V gene TRBV3-1 combines with J gene TRBJ1-2; D gene uncertain. The CDR3 contains 13 residues. Germline V gene sequence: CDR1 LGHDT, CDR2 YNNKEL (reference sequence). Deletions cut 0 bases from V and 5 bases from J, with 7 bases between. The CDR3 DNA reads TGTGCCAGCAGCCAAGAGGGCAGATATGGCTACACCTTC. It translates to CASSQEGRYGYTF.

This chain links TRBV29-1 with TRBJ2-3, with 8 bases that match TRBD2. J was trimmed by 2 bases and V by 7 bases; bases with no gene match: 8. The CDR3 totals 14 residues. Germline CDR1 SQVTM, CDR2 ANQGSEA. The CDR3 is CSANSGAPTDTQYF. CDR3 DNA: TGCAGCGCCAATAGCGGGGCGCCCACAGATACGCAGTATTTT.

Only a few counts were recorded for this clonotype. This chain connects TRBV7-9 to TRBJ2-1, with 8 nucleotides matching TRBD2. The germline CDR1 and CDR2 sequences are SEHNR and FQNEAQ (reference sequence). The CDR3 loop spans 15 amino acids. The junction had 5 bases not matched to a gene; V was cut back by 0 bases and J by 7 bases. Here the CDR3 reads CASSLASGVVNEQFF. The CDR3 DNA reads TGTGCCAGCAGCTTAGCTAGCGGGGTGGTGAATGAGCAGTTCTTC.

This clonotype was observed a few times. The V gene is TRBV10-2, the J gene TRBJ2-7, with D possibly being TRBD1 or TRBD2 (5 bases each). V was shortened by 7 bases and J by 3 bases, with 16 bases between the two germline ends. The germline CDR1 and CDR2 sequences are WSHSY and SAAADI. The CDR3 is 14 amino acids. This chain's CDR3 is CASTSSGARYEQYF. CDR3 in DNA: TGCGCCAGCACCTCTTCCGGGGCGCGCTACGAGCAGTACTTC.

The V and J genes are TRBV6-2 or TRBV6-3 and TRBJ2-3, with TRBD2 matching 12 bases. CDR1 is MNHEY, CDR2 SVGEGT, per germline. This CDR3 is built from 16 residues. V lost 6 bases, J lost 5 bases, and 9 bases stayed unmatched. This CDR3 is CASRTVGLAGLDTQYF. CDR3 DNA sequence: TGTGCCAGCAGAACAGTTGGACTAGCGGGACTAGATACGCAGTATTTT.

V usage is TRBV10-3 and J usage is TRBJ1-1; D not certain. Looked up from germline, CDR1 is ENHRY and CDR2 is SYGVKD. The CDR3 is made up of 13 amino acids. Deletions cut 4 bases from V and 4 bases from J, with 10 bases between. The CDR3 nucleotides read TGTGCCATCAGTGGCGACGTGGGCACTGAAGCTTTCTTT. This sequence encodes CAISGDVGTEAFF.

The sample holds a few counts of this clonotype. The chain employs TRBV11-1 and TRBJ2-3, with D perhaps matching TRBD1 or TRBD2 (5 bases each). Germline loops: CDR1 SGHAT, CDR2 FQDESV (reference sequence). The length of the CDR3 is 14 residues. Trimming left V 3 bases short and J 4 bases short, with 11 bases between. CDR3 sequence: CASSFPRGPDTQYF. In nucleotides, the CDR3 is TGTGCCAGCAGCTTCCCACGGGGCCCAGATACGCAGTATTTT.

This clonotype was counted many times. This chain links TRBV11-1 with TRBJ2-7; D is perhaps TRBD1 (8 bases). The germline gives CDR1 SGHAT, CDR2 FQDESV (reference sequence). This CDR3 is built from 15 residues. Trimming removed 8 bases at V and 0 bases at J, with 17 bases between. CDR3 in amino acids: CASGLQGGSSYEQYF. The CDR3, as DNA: TGTGCCAGCGGGCTACAGGGGGGGAGCTCCTACGAGCAGTACTTC.

CDR3 DNA: TGCAGTGCTATATTACACCCCCACGAGCAGTACTTC. Protein sequence: CSAILHPHEQYF. The chain couples TRBV20-1 to TRBJ2-7; D gene unclear. This CDR3 spans 12 amino acids. In germline, CDR1 is DFQATT, CDR2 SNEGSKA (reference sequence). Trimming stripped 4 bases from V and 5 bases from J, with 12 bases between.

This clonotype has more than one count but fewer than ten. This chain joins TRBV27 and TRBJ2-1; 8 bases line up with TRBD1. Germline V gene sequence: CDR1 MNHEY, CDR2 SMNVEV (reference sequence). There are 14 residues in the CDR3. The ends lost 0 bases at V and 6 bases at J; junction bases unmatched: 1. The CDR3 sequence is CASSLSTGGNEQFF. In DNA, the CDR3 is TGTGCCAGCAGTTTATCCACAGGGGGCAATGAGCAGTTCTTC.

The rearrangement links TRBV27 to TRBJ2-3; the match to TRBD2 covers 7 bases. Trimming cost V 5 bases and J 4 bases; bases outside gene matches: 12. Germline CDR1 is MNHEY and CDR2 is SMNVEV (reference sequence). The CDR3 loop spans 16 amino acids. The CDR3 reads CASSPKGGRIPDTQYF. DNA for the CDR3: TGTGCCAGCAGTCCCAAGGGAGGGAGGATCCCAGATACGCAGTATTTT.

This clonotype was seen many times. The chain combines TRBV5-1 with TRBJ2-3, with 7 bases aligning to TRBD2. J lost 4 bases, V lost 4 bases, and 6 bases had no gene match. The CDR3 spans 14 residues. Germline-derived CDR1 and CDR2 are SGHRS and YFSETQ. CDR3 amino acids: CASSAGEFSDTQYF. DNA of the CDR3: TGCGCCAGCAGCGCGGGGGAGTTTTCAGATACGCAGTATTTT.

Many counts were recorded for this clonotype. The rearrangement joins TRBV20-1 to TRBJ1-2, with 11 nucleotides matching TRBD1. This CDR3 is 14 amino acids long. With 6 bases clipped from V and 3 bases from J, the junction kept 6 bases outside the gene matches. Germline CDR1 reads DFQATT; CDR2 reads SNEGSKA (reference sequence). This CDR3 is CSARWTGGYYGYTF. As DNA, the CDR3 is TGCAGTGCCCGTTGGACAGGGGGCTACTATGGCTACACCTTC.

In its sample, this clonotype was seen a few times. The rearrangement links TRBV10-3 to TRBJ2-1, with a tentative D call TRBD1 (6 bases). The CDR3 contains 13 residues. From germline, CDR1 is ENHRY and CDR2 SYGVKD. The germline V and J ends were trimmed by 6 bases and 3 bases, with 9 bases remaining between them. CDR3 region: CAISLDSYNEQFF. CDR3 in DNA: TGTGCCATCAGCCTGGACAGCTACAATGAGCAGTTCTTC.